This T cell receptor beta chain appears in the sequencing data of a study of blood T cell repertoires in COVID-19. At the level of the study: The study drew acute and convalescent COVID-19 samples from the United States, Italy and Spain. Sources were T cells, B-cell-depleted T cells, or PBMCs; the material itself was cDNA or gDNA.

Source study methods: Estimation of nucleated cell counts relied on the amplification of reference gene primers. Data came from immunoSEQ multiplex PCR; TCRdb stores just in-frame clones and leaves some out. For V, J and clone size, that table is used; D and trimming come from the DNA. The table records nearly 55,000 clones, around 80% of them present only once. Trimming stripped 3 bases from V and 2 bases from J, with 12 bases between. The V gene's germline CDR1 is SGDLS and CDR2 YYNGEE. The CDR3 runs 16 residues. The source of this sequence is a human donor with active or convalescent COVID-19. The donor label of this sample is uncertain. Sequenced: peripheral blood. J is TRBJ1-6 and V is TRBV9, with a possible D match to TRBD1 (6 bases). The CDR3, as DNA: TGTGCCAGCAGCGCCGTGAGGGGGACCTATAATTCACCCCTCCACTTT. Translation gives CASSAVRGTYNSPLHF. Based on the CDR3 plus reference TRBV9 and TRBJ1-6, the full variable domain is DSGVTQTPKHLITATGQRVTLRCSPRSGDLSVYWYQQSLDQGLQFLIQYYNGEERAKGNILERFSAQQFPDLHSELNLSSLELGDSALYFCASSAVRGTYNSPLHFGNGTRLTVT.